This is a list of T cell receptor beta chains from one sample in a study of shared clonotypes between healthy human individuals. Clones were read by immunoSEQ multiplex PCR, and TCRdb kept only the in-frame ones, dropping some. The table has 550,000 to 750,000 clones, about 91% seen once. Sequences were obtained from naive CD8+ T cells sorted from blood. These receptors all stem from a man aged 30-40 years in good health. Both conserved end residues are trimmed from each CDR3.

v_gene	j_gene	CDR3aa
TRBV10-3	TRBJ2-5	AIQGAEQETQY
TRBV21-1	TRBJ2-7	ASRANPYEQY
TRBV29-1	TRBJ2-1	SVEDSGHEDNEQF
TRBV28	TRBJ2-7	ASLRDRILHEQY
TRBV5-8	TRBJ2-3	ASSLAMRLAGTDTQY
TRBV13	TRBJ2-5	ASSSDREETQY
TRBV4-1	TRBJ2-2	ASSRTGELF
TRBV5-6	TRBJ2-3	ASSLDGGITTRTDTQY
TRBV9	TRBJ2-2	ASSTGGGHTGELF
TRBV4-2	TRBJ2-1	ASSQVQGAADEQF
TRBV4-3	TRBJ2-1	ASSLWELGGNSYNEQF
TRBV7-9	TRBJ2-7	ASSESSYEQY
TRBV19	TRBJ2-5	ASSDPGQQETQY
TRBV7-9	TRBJ2-7	ASSSPPLTGKYEQY
TRBV18	TRBJ1-1	ASSPTPSGRGTTEAF
TRBV5-8	TRBJ1-1	ASSLLGGMNTEAF
TRBV2	TRBJ1-2	ASPGRVRGDYGYT
TRBV21-1	TRBJ2-1	ASSKCSLSGRTLISSYNEQF
TRBV7-9	TRBJ1-2	ASSLVTGDSYGYT
TRBV7-9	TRBJ2-1	ASSLWTGDTYNEQF
TRBV10-3	TRBJ2-7	AISELAGGTYEQY
TRBV7-8	TRBJ2-2	ASSLDPAGVTGELF
TRBV19	TRBJ1-1	ASSIRGQGASEAF
TRBV27	TRBJ2-1	ASSPTMGPYNEQF
TRBV11-2	TRBJ2-7	ASSPGTSGTLYEQY
TRBV27	TRBJ2-1	ASSLTGVIYNEQF
TRBV19	TRBJ2-1	ASSIWLAGGNEQF
TRBV28	TRBJ2-3	ASSFNILDTQY
TRBV5-6	TRBJ1-2	ASSLPVGGIGYT
TRBV29-1	TRBJ2-7	SAGTAYEQY
TRBV29-1	TRBJ1-4	SVEGDGLINEKLF
TRBV30	TRBJ2-2	ACLREITNTGELF
TRBV5-6	TRBJ1-4	ASSLVDSRNEKLF
TRBV7-8	TRBJ1-5	ASSLGLGKNNQPQH
TRBV28	TRBJ2-3	ASSSRLATLTLDTQY
TRBV7-9	TRBJ2-7	ASSLLAAGQGSDEQY
TRBV2	TRBJ2-3	ASSRWASGSTDTQY
TRBV7-9	TRBJ1-3	ASSQGAGNTIY
TRBV7-9	TRBJ2-7	ASSPNLGGKAYEQY
TRBV7-2	TRBJ2-7	ASSFAIGGRSYEQY
TRBV15	TRBJ1-4	ATQASTNEKLF
TRBV14	TRBJ2-4	ASSQAIGAKNIQY